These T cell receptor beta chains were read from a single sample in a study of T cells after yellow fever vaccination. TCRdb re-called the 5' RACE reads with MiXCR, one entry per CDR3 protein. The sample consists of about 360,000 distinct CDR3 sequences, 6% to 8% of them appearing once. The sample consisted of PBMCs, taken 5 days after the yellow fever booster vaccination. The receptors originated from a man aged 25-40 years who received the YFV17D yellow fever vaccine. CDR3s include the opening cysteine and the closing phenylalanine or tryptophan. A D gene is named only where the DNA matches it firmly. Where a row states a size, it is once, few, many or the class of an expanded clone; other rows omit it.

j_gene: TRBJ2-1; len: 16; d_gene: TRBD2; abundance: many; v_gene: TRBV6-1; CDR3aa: CANLPDTSGNYNEQFF; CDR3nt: TGTGCCAACCTACCCGATACTAGCGGGAATTACAATGAGCAGTTCTTC
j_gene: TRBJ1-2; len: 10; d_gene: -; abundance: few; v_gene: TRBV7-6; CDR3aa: CASGNEGYTF; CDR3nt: TGTGCCAGCGGGAACGAGGGCTACACCTTC
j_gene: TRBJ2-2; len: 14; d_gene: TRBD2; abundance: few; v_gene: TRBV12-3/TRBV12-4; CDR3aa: CASTTSGIYGELFF; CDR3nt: TGTGCCAGCACAACTAGCGGGATATACGGGGAGCTGTTTTTT
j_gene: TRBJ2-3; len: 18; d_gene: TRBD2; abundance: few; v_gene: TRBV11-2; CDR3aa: CASSAGLAGGRSTDTQYF; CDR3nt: TGTGCCAGCAGCGCGGGACTAGCGGGAGGCCGAAGCACAGATACGCAGTATTTT
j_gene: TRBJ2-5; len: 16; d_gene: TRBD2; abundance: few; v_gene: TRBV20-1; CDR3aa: CSALPKGLAGQETQYF; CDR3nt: TGCAGTGCTCTCCCAAAGGGACTAGCGGGACAAGAGACCCAGTACTTC
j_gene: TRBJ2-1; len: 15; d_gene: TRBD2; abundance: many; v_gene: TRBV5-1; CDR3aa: CASSSTSGRANEQFF; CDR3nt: TGCGCCAGCAGCTCTACCAGCGGGAGGGCCAATGAGCAGTTCTTC
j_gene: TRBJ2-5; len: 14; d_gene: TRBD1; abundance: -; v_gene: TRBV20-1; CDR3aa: CSANWGQGIQTQYF; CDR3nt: TGCAGTGCCAATTGGGGACAGGGTATACAGACCCAGTACTTC
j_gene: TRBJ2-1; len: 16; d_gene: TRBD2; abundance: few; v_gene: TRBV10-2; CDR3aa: CASSDLAGGLENEQFF; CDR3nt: TGCGCCAGCAGTGACCTAGCGGGAGGCCTCGAGAATGAGCAGTTCTTC
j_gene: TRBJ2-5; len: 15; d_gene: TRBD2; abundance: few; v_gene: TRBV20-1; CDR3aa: CSASGLAGGSWTQYF; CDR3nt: TGCAGTGCATCTGGACTAGCGGGAGGTTCGTGGACCCAGTACTTC
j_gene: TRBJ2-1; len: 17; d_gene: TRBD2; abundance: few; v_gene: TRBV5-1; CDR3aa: CASSTSPSGSSYNEQFF; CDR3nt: TGCGCCAGCAGCACGAGTCCGAGCGGGAGCTCCTACAATGAGCAGTTCTTC
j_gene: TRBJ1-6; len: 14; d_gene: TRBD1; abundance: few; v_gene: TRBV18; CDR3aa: CASSRTGRDSPLHF; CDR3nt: TGTGCCAGCTCACGGACAGGCCGGGATTCACCCCTCCACTTT
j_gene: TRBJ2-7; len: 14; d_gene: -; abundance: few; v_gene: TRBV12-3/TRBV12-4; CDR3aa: CASSFPKLPYEQYF; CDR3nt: TGTGCCAGCAGTTTCCCCAAACTACCTTACGAGCAGTACTTC
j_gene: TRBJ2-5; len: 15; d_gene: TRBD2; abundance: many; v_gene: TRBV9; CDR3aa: CASSAGTSGQETQYF; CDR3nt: TGTGCCAGCAGCGCCGGGACTAGCGGCCAAGAGACCCAGTACTTC
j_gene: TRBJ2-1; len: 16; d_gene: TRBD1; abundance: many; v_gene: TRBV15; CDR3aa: CATSIALGQVYNEQFF; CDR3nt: TGTGCCACCAGCATCGCCCTGGGACAGGTCTACAATGAGCAGTTCTTC
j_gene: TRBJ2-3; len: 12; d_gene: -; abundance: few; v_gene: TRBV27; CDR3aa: CATRTGTDTQYF; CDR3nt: TGTGCCACCCGAACGGGGACAGATACGCAGTATTTT
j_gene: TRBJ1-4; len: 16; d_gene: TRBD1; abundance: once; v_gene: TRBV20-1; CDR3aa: CSALGQDPATNEKLFF; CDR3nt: TGCAGTGCCCTGGGACAGGACCCTGCAACTAATGAAAAACTGTTTTTT
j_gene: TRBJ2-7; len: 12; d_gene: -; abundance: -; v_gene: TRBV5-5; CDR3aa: CASSLNSGEQYF; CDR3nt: TGTGCCAGCAGCTTGAATTCCGGAGAGCAGTACTTC
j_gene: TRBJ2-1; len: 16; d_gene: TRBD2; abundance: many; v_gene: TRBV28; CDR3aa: CASSLPPGLVRTQQFF; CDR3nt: TGTGCCAGCAGCCTACCACCGGGACTAGTTCGCACCCAGCAGTTCTTC
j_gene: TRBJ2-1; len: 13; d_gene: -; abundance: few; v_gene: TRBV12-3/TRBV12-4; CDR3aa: CASSLLKDHVAFF; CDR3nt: TGTGCCAGCAGTTTATTGAAAGACCATGTGGCGTTCTTC
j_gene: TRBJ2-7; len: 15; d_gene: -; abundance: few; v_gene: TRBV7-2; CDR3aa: CASSATGTGGYEQYF; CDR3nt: TGTGCCAGCAGCGCAACCGGGACTGGAGGCTACGAGCAGTACTTC
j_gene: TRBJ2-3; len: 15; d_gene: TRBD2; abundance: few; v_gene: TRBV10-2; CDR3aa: CASRRTSGSADTQYF; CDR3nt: TGCGCCAGCCGCCGGACTAGCGGGAGCGCAGATACGCAGTATTTT
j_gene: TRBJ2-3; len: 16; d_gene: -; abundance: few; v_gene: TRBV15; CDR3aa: CATSRERPGSADTQYF; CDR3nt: TGTGCCACCAGCAGAGAACGGCCGGGGAGCGCAGATACGCAGTATTTT
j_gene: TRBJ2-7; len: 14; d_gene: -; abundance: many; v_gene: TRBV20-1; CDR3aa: CSARSRGLWDEQYF; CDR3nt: TGCAGTGCTAGAAGCAGAGGCCTTTGGGACGAGCAGTACTTC
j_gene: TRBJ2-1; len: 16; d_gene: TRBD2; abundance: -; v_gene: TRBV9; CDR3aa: CASSVNGGRRGNEQFF; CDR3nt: TGTGCCAGCAGCGTAAATGGCGGGAGGCGGGGGAATGAGCAGTTCTTC
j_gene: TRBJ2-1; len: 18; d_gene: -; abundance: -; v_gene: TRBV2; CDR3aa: CASWEGRRGLAGSYEQFF; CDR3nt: TGTGCCAGCTGGGAAGGTCGGAGGGGGCTAGCCGGGAGCTATGAGCAGTTCTTC
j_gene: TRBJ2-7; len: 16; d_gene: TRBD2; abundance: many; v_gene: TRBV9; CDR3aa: CASSETSGRDPYEQYF; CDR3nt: TGTGCCAGCAGCGAGACTAGCGGGAGGGATCCCTACGAGCAGTACTTC
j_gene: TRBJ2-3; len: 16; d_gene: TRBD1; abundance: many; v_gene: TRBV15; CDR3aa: CATSRDNRGYTDTQYF; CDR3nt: TGTGCCACCAGCAGAGATAACAGGGGCTACACAGATACGCAGTATTTT
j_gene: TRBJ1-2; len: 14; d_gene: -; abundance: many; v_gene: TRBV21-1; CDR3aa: CASSDGTGRYGYTF; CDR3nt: TGTGCCAGCAGCGACGGGACAGGGCGATATGGCTACACCTTC
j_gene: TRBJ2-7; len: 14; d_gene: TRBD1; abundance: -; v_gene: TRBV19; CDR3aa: CASSPGQAFYEQYF; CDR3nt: TGTGCCAGTAGCCCGGGACAGGCCTTCTACGAGCAGTACTTC
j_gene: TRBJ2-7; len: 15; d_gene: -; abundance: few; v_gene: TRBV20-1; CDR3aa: CSASGGTDSSYEQYF; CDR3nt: TGCAGTGCTAGTGGCGGGACTGATAGCTCCTACGAGCAGTACTTC
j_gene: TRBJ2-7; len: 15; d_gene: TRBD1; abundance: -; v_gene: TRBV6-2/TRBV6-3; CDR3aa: CASRSGTASSYEQYF; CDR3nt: TGTGCCAGCAGATCCGGGACAGCAAGCTCCTACGAGCAGTACTTC
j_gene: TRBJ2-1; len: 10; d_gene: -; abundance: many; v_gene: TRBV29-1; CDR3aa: CSVNEGRPFF; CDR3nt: TGCAGCGTTAATGAAGGGCGGCCGTTCTTC
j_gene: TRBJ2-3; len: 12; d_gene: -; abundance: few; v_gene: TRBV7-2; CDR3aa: CASRTRGDTQYF; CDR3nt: TGTGCCAGCAGGACTAGGGGAGATACGCAGTATTTT
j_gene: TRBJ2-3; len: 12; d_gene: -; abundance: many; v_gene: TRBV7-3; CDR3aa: CASSHGTDTQYF; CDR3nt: TGTGCCAGCAGCCACGGCACAGATACGCAGTATTTT
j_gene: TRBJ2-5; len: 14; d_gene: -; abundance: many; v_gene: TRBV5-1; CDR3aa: CASRTGSVAETQYF; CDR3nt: TGCGCCAGCAGAACAGGGAGTGTTGCAGAGACCCAGTACTTC
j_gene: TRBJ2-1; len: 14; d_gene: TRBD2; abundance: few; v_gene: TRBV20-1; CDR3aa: CSVQTSGSLDEQFF; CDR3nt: TGCAGTGTTCAGACTAGCGGGAGTCTAGATGAGCAGTTCTTC
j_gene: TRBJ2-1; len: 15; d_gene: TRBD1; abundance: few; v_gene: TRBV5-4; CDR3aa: CASSLEQGAYNEQFF; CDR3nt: TGTGCCAGCAGCTTGGAACAGGGGGCCTACAATGAGCAGTTCTTC
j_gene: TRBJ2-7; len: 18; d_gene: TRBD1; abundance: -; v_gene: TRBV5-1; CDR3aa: CASSLESGRRGLSYEQYF; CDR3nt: TGCGCCAGCAGCTTGGAGTCGGGGCGCAGGGGGCTCTCCTACGAGCAGTACTTC
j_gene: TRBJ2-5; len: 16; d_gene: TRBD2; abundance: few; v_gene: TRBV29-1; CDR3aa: CSVERLLAGPGETQYF; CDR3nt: TGCAGCGTTGAACGTCTCCTAGCGGGCCCGGGAGAGACCCAGTACTTC
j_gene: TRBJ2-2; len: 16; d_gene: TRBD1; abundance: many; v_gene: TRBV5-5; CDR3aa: CASSSAGGRDTGELFF; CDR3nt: TGTGCCAGCAGCTCGGCAGGGGGAAGGGACACCGGGGAGCTGTTTTTT
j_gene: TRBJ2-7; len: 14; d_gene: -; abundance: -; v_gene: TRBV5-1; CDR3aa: CASSFDGTYYEQYF; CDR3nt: TGCGCCAGCAGCTTCGACGGGACCTACTACGAGCAGTACTTC
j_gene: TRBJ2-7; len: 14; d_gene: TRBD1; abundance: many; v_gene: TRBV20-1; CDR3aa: CRAAGQGSSYEQYF; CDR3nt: TGCAGGGCTGCGGGACAGGGGAGTTCCTACGAGCAGTACTTC
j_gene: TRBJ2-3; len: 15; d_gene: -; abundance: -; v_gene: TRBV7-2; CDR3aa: CASSLVLALSDTQYF; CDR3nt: TGTGCCAGCAGCTTGGTATTAGCTCTATCAGATACGCAGTATTTT
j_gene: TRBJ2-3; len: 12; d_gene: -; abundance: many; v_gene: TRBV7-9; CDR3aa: CASSFSSDTQYF; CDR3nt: TGTGCCAGCAGCTTCTCCTCAGATACGCAGTATTTT
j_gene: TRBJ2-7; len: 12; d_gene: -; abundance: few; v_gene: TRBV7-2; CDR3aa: CASSFGLVAQYF; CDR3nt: TGTGCCAGCAGCTTTGGGTTAGTCGCGCAGTACTTC
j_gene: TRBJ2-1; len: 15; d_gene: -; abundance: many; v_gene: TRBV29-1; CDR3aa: CSVRLGQGPNNEQFF; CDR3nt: TGCAGCGTACGGTTGGGGCAGGGTCCCAACAATGAGCAGTTCTTC
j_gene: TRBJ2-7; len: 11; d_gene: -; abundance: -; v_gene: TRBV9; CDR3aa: CASSVVYEQYF; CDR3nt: TGTGCCAGCAGCGTAGTCTACGAGCAGTACTTC
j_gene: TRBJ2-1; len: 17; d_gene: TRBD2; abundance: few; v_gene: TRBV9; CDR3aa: CASSLNSLAGDRDEQFF; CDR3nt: TGTGCCAGCAGCCTCAATTCCCTAGCGGGAGATAGGGATGAGCAGTTCTTC